Below, 17 T cell receptor beta chains from the same sample are listed, as sequenced in a study of blood T cell repertoires in COVID-19 (TCRdb year 2020). The method was the immunoSEQ multiplex PCR assay. TCRdb stores this immuneACCESS table with in-frame sequences only. Part of the clones is absent; in the studies checked, under half of the shortfall reflects unresolved V genes, and no reason is known for the rest. The sample profile shows about 270,000 clones; 80% to 90% of them were found once. Jointly, the top ten make up 2% to 3% of the sample. Sequenced input: PBMCs or T cells enriched from blood (not recorded which). These receptors were obtained from a woman under 30 who had recovered from COVID-19.

This rearrangement joins TRBV19 to TRBJ1-2; no firm D call. V lost 3 bases, J lost 5 bases, and 16 bases lay in between. Germline CDR1 reads LNHDA; CDR2 reads SQIVND (reference sequence). The CDR3 runs to 15 residues. The CDR3 DNA follows: TGTGCCAGTAGTATCCCAAAAGGAGAGAGGTATGGCTACACCTTC. Its translation is CASSIPKGERYGYTF. The full variable domain, in which reference TRBV19 and TRBJ1-2 provide the parts outside the CDR3, is DGGITQSPKYLFRKEGQNVTLSCEQNLNHDAMYWYRQDPGQGLRLIYYSQIVNDFQKGDIAEGYSVSREKKESFPLTVTSAQKNPTAFYLCASSIPKGERYGYTFGSGTRLTVV.

This clone was seen only once. J is TRBJ2-7 and V is TRBV5-4, with 7 positions matching TRBD1. CDR3 length: 16 residues. Germline CDR1 SGHNT, CDR2 YYREEE (reference sequence). V shed 4 bases, J shed 1 base, and the junction held 11 bases outside the gene matches. The CDR3 reads CASSPRTGVTSYEQYF. The CDR3 DNA follows: TGTGCCAGCAGCCCTAGGACAGGCGTTACTTCCTACGAGCAGTACTTC.

V usage is TRBV7-8 and J usage is TRBJ2-5, with D tentatively TRBD2 (6 bases). The V and J ends lost 0 bases and 1 base respectively, with 9 bases between them. CDR1 is SGHVS, CDR2 FQNEAQ, per germline. This CDR3 is built from 15 residues. The chain's CDR3 is CASSLALRGQETQYF. CDR3 in DNA: TGTGCCAGCAGCTTAGCCCTGCGGGGCCAAGAGACCCAGTACTTC.

The J gene is TRBJ2-7, the V gene TRBV28; D remains unclear. The germline gives CDR1 MDHEN, CDR2 SYDVKM. Trimming took off 5 bases at V and 9 bases at J, with 14 bases between the two ends. The CDR3 spans 12 residues. The chain's CDR3 is CASSPLGLGQYF. The DNA for the CDR3 is TGTGCCAGCAGTCCCCTAGGATTAGGGCAGTACTTC.

The chain is built from TRBV3-1 (or the pseudogene TRBV3-2) and TRBJ2-7, with TRBD1 as a possible D gene (6 bases). The CDR3 has 14 residues. Germline V gene data show CDR1 as LGHDT and CDR2 as YNNKEL (reference sequence). V was shortened by 4 bases and J by 6 bases, with 16 bases between the two germline ends. Here the CDR3 reads CASSPFTGTSEQYF. In DNA form, the CDR3 reads TGTGCCAGCAGCCCTTTTACCGGGACAAGCGAGCAGTACTTC.

J is TRBJ1-6 and V is TRBV5-1; no definite D call. In germline, CDR1 is SGHRS, CDR2 YFSETQ. CDR3 length: 15 residues. The V end was cut by 4 bases, the J end by 7 bases, with 15 bases between. The CDR3 loop reads CASSLHSVSNSPLHF. CDR3 coding DNA: TGCGCCAGCAGCCTCCACAGTGTATCCAATTCACCCCTCCACTTT.

This clone came up a few times. V and J are TRBV5-1 and TRBJ1-2, with 7 bases lining up with TRBD1. The CDR3 sequence is 14 residues long. The J segment lost 3 bases and the V segment lost 4 bases, leaving 6 bases of the junction unmatched. CDR1 SGHRS and CDR2 YFSETQ come from the germline V gene. CDR3 bases: TGCGCCAGCAGCCCGGGGACAGCCCACTATGGCTACACCTTC. As protein: CASSPGTAHYGYTF. Filled out from reference TRBV5-1 and TRBJ1-2, the complete variable domain reads KAGVTQTPRYLIKTRGQQVTLSCSPISGHRSVSWYQQTPGQGLQFLFEYFSETQRNKGNFPGRFSGRQFSNSRSEMNVSTLELGDSALYLCASSPGTAHYGYTFGSGTRLTVV.

The chain is built from TRBV11-2 and TRBJ1-2, with TRBD1 as a possible D gene (5 bases). The CDR3 runs to 17 residues. Germline V gene data show CDR1 as SGHAT and CDR2 as FQNNGV. The V end was cut by 2 bases, the J end by 0 bases, with 16 bases between. The CDR3 sequence is CASSLSRVTVANYGYTF. As DNA, the CDR3 is TGTGCCAGCAGCTTAAGCAGGGTCACCGTCGCTAACTATGGCTACACCTTC.

The chain recombines TRBV9 with TRBJ2-5; D uncertain. CDR3 length: 13 residues. V shed 2 bases and J shed 5 bases, with 10 bases lying between them. The germline gives CDR1 SGDLS, CDR2 YYNGEE. CDR3 in DNA: TGTGCCAGCAGCGTTTCAGTCGGGGAGACCCAGTACTTC. It translates to CASSVSVGETQYF. The variable domain in full, completed from reference TRBV9 and TRBJ2-5, reads DSGVTQTPKHLITATGQRVTLRCSPRSGDLSVYWYQQSLDQGLQFLIQYYNGEERAKGNILERFSAQQFPDLHSELNLSSLELGDSALYFCASSVSVGETQYFGPGTRLLVL.

The rearrangement uses TRBV19 and TRBJ1-1; the D gene is possibly TRBD1 (6 bases). This CDR3 has 14 amino acids. Trimming took off 5 bases at V and 6 bases at J, with 16 bases between the two ends. CDR1 is LNHDA, CDR2 SQIVND, per germline (reference sequence). The CDR3 reads CASSPLGRGSEAFF. The CDR3 DNA reads as TGTGCCAGTAGTCCCCTTGGCAGGGGATCTGAAGCTTTCTTT.

This clone was seen only a few times. The CDR3 DNA reads TGTGCCAGCAGTCGACCCGGGACAGGGATCAATGAGCAGTTCTTC. Translation gives CASSRPGTGINEQFF. This chain connects TRBV27 to TRBJ2-1; 9 positions match TRBD1. J lost 6 bases, V lost 5 bases, and 8 bases had no gene match. The CDR3 contains 15 residues. Germline-derived CDR1 and CDR2 are MNHEY and SMNVEV (reference sequence).

This rearrangement joins TRBV19 to TRBJ1-2; D unresolved. The V gene's germline CDR1 is LNHDA and CDR2 SQIVND (reference sequence). The CDR3 is made up of 14 amino acids. Trimming took off 2 bases at V and 0 bases at J, with 7 bases between the two ends. CDR3 nucleotide sequence: TGTGCCAGTAGTATAACGGGTCCTAACTATGGCTACACCTTC. The encoded protein is CASSITGPNYGYTF.

V is TRBV3-1 (or the pseudogene TRBV3-2) and J is TRBJ2-3; a weak D match, TRBD2 (6 bases). Germline assignment: CDR1 LGHDT and CDR2 YNNKEL (reference sequence). This CDR3 has 16 residues. V lost 1 base and J lost 0, with 11 bases in between. The CDR3 reads CASSQGSGTSTDTQYF. CDR3 DNA sequence: TGTGCCAGCAGCCAAGGCTCCGGGACTAGCACAGATACGCAGTATTTT.

The rearrangement links TRBV28 to TRBJ2-1, with D tentatively TRBD1 (6 bases). Trimming took off 5 bases at V and 5 bases at J, with 13 bases between the two ends. The germline V gene has CDR1 MDHEN and CDR2 SYDVKM. The CDR3 consists of 14 residues. The CDR3 here is CASSTGTPNNEQFF. The CDR3 bases are TGTGCCAGCAGTACCGGGACACCGAACAATGAGCAGTTCTTC. Together with reference TRBV28 and TRBJ2-1, the CDR3 gives the full variable domain: DVKVTQSSRYLVKRTGEKVFLECVQDMDHENMFWYRQDPGLGLRLIYFSYDVKMKEKGDIPEGYSVSREKKERFSLILESASTNQTSMYLCASSTGTPNNEQFFGPGTRLTVL.

This chain joins TRBV7-9 and TRBJ1-2; the D is unclear. The CDR3 spans 12 residues. Trimming stripped 1 base from V and 8 bases from J, with 8 bases between. Germline assignment: CDR1 SEHNR and CDR2 FQNEAQ (reference sequence). As DNA, the CDR3 is TGTGCCAGCAGCTTAGGGAGCTACGGCTACACCTTC. Encoded protein: CASSLGSYGYTF.

Points on this clone: Other DNA sequences from this sample encode an identical CDR3 as well. The rearrangement joins TRBV10-1 to TRBJ1-5, with 7 bases matching TRBD1. The CDR3 loop spans 14 amino acids. Per the germline V gene, CDR1 is WNHNN and CDR2 is SYGVQD (reference sequence). The ends lost 4 bases at V and 2 bases at J; junction bases unmatched: 2. CDR3 residues: CASSAGQGNQPQHF. CDR3 in DNA: TGCGCCAGCAGTGCTGGACAGGGCAATCAGCCCCAGCATTTT.

A single count supports this clone. V and J are TRBV27 and TRBJ1-2; TRBD1 agrees at 8 bases. This CDR3 has 14 amino acids. CDR1 is MNHEY and CDR2 is SMNVEV in the germline V gene (reference sequence). With 7 bases clipped from V and 7 bases from J, the junction kept 11 bases outside the gene matches. The DNA for the CDR3 is TGTGCCAGCACATCGTGGGCAGGGGGCGGTGGCTACACCTTC. As protein: CASTSWAGGGGYTF.